This T cell receptor (beta chain) is from a study of cytomegalovirus exposure and HLA in healthy donors. Study outcomes and limitations: Within an earlier analysis, most TCR beta V segments proved productive either about 87% or about 30% of the time. A later analysis linked a missense DCLRE1C variant to TCR beta V- and J-gene trimming.

60 Vbeta and 13 Jbeta primers were used in PCR. TCRdb keeps only in-frame clones here, not all; method: immunoSEQ multiplex PCR. In the table there are about 210,000 clones, about 80% of which are singletons. With regard to this clone: Its antigen remains unidentified.

Trimming cost V 6 bases and J 8 bases, with 13 bases left between them. This CDR3 comprises 12 residues. CDR1 is SEHNR and CDR2 is FQNEAQ in the germline V gene (reference sequence). There were likely unrecorded immune exposures, though donors were nominally healthy when sampled. The source is a male donor in good health and CMV-seronegative. The sample was PBMCs. The genes are TRBV7-9 and TRBJ1-1, with D possibly being TRBD1 (6 bases). The CDR3 loop reads CASSSTGGEAFF. The DNA for the CDR3 is TGTGCCAGCAGTAGCACGGGGGGCGAAGCTTTCTTT.